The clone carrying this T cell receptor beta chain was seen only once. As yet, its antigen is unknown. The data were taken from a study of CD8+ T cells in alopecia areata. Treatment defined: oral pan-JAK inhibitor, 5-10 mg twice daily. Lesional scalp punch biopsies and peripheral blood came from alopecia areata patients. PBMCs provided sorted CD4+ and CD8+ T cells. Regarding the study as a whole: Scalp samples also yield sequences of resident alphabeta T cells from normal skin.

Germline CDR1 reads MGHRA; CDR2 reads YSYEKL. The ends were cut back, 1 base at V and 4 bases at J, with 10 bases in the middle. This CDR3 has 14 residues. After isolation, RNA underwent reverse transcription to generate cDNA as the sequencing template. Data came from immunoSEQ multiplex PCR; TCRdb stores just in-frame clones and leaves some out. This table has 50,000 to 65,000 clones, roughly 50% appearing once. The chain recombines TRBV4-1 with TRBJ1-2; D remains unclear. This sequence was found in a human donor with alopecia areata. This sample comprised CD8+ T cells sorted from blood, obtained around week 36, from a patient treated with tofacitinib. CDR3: CASSQGPGSYGYTF. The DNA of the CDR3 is TGCGCCAGCAGCCAAGGCCCGGGGTCCTATGGCTACACCTTC.